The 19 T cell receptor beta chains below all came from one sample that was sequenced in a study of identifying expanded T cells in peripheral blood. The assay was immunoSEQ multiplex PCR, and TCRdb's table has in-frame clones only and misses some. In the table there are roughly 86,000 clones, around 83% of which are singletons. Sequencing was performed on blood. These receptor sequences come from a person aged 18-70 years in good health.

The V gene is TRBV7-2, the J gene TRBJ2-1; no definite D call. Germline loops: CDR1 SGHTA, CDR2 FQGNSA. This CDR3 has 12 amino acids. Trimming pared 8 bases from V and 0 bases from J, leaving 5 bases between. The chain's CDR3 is CASGRSYNEQFF. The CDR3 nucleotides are TGTGCCAGCGGCCGCTCCTACAATGAGCAGTTCTTC.

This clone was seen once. The CDR3 reads CASTLWGRGTDTQYF. Written as DNA, the CDR3 is TGTGCCAGCACCCTCTGGGGGCGGGGGACAGATACGCAGTATTTT. The rearrangement links TRBV27 to TRBJ2-3; possibly TRBD2 for D (7 bases). Trimming took 7 bases from V and 3 from J, leaving 17 bases between them. Germline assignment: CDR1 MNHEY and CDR2 SMNVEV (reference sequence). The CDR3 contains 15 residues.

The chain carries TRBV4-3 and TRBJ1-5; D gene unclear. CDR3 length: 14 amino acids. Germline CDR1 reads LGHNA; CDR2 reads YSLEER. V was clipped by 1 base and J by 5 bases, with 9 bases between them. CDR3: CASSQGVLYQPQHF. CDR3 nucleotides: TGCGCCAGCAGCCAAGGCGTGCTATATCAGCCCCAGCATTTT.

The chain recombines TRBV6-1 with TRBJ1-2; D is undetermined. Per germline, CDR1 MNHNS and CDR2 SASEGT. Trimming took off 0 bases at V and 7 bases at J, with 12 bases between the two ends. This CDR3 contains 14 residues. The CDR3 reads CASSEAVRSGGYTF. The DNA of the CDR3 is TGTGCCAGCAGTGAAGCGGTCAGGTCGGGTGGCTACACCTTC.

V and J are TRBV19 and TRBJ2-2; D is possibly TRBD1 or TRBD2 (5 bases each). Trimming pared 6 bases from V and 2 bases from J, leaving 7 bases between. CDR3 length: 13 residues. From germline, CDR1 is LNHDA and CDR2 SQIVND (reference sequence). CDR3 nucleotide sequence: TGTGCCAGTAGCTGGGACAACACCGGGGAGCTGTTTTTT. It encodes CASSWDNTGELFF.

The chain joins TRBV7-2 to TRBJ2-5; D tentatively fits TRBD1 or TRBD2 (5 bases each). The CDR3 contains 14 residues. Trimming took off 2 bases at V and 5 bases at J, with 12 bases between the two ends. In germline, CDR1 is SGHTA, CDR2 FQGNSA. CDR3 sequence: CASSLSGPRETQYF. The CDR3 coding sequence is TGTGCCAGCAGCTTATCGGGGCCGAGGGAGACCCAGTACTTC. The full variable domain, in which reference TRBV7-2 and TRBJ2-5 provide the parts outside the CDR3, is GAGVSQSPSNKVTEKGKDVELRCDPISGHTALYWYRQSLGQGLEFLIYFQGNSAPDKSGLPSDRFSAERTGGSVSTLTIQRTQQEDSAVYLCASSLSGPRETQYFGPGTRLLVL.

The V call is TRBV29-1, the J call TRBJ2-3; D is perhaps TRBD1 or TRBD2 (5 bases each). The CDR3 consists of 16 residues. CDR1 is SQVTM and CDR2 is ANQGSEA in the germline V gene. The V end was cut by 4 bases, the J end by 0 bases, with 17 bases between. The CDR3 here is CSVVPGPPHSTDTQYF. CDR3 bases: TGCAGCGTTGTCCCGGGGCCACCCCATAGCACAGATACGCAGTATTTT.

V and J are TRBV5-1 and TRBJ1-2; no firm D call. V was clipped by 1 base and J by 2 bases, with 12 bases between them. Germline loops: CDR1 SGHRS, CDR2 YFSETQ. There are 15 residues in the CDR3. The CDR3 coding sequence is TGCGCCAGCAGCTTGTCGACGGTCGGGAACTATGGCTACACCTTC. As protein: CASSLSTVGNYGYTF.

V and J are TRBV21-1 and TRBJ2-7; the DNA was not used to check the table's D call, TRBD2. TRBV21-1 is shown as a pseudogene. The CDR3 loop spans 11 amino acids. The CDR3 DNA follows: TGTGCCAGCAGCATAGCCTACGAGCAGTACTTC. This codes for CASSIAYEQYF.

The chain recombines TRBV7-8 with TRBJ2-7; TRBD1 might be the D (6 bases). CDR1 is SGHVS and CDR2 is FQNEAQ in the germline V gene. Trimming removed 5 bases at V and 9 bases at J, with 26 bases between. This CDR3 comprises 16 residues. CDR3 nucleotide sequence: TGTGCCAGCAGCACCCTGCGCCAGGGGAAAGTCCCGGGGCAGTACTTC. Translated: CASSTLRQGKVPGQYF.

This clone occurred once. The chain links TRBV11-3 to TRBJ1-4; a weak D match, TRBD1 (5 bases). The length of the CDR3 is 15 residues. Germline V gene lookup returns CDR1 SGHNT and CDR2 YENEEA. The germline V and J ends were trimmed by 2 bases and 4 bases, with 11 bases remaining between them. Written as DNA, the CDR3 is TGTGCCAGCAGCTTAAAAGGGGAGGGTAATGAAAAACTGTTTTTT. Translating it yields CASSLKGEGNEKLFF.

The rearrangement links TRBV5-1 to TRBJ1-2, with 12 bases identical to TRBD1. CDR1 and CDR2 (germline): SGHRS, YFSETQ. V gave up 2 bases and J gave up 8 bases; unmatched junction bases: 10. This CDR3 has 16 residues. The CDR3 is CASSLPTGTGGAGYTF. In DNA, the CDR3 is TGCGCCAGCAGCTTACCAACCGGGACAGGGGGCGCGGGCTACACCTTC.

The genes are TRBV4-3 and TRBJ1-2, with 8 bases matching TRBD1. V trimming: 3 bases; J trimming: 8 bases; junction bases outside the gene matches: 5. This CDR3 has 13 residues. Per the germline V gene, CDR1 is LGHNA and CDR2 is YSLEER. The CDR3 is CASSQDRASGYTF. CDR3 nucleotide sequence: TGCGCCAGCAGCCAGGACAGGGCATCGGGCTACACCTTC.

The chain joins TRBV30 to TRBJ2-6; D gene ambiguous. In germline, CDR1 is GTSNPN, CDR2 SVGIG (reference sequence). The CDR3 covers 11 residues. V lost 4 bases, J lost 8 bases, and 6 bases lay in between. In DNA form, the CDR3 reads TGTGCCTGGACCCTATCCAACGTCCTGACTTTC. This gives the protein CAWTLSNVLTF.

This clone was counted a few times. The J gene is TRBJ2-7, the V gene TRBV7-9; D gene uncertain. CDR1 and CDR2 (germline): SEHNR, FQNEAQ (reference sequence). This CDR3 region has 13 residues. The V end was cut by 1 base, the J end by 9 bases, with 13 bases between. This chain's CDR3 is CASSLGASMGQYF. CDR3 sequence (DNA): TGTGCCAGCAGCTTAGGGGCCTCTATGGGGCAGTACTTC. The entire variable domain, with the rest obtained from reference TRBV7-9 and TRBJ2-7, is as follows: DTGVSQNPRHKITKRGQNVTFRCDPISEHNRLYWYRQTLGQGPEFLTYFQNEAQLEKSRLLSDRFSAERPKGSFSTLEIQRTEQGDSAMYLCASSLGASMGQYFGPGTRLTVT.

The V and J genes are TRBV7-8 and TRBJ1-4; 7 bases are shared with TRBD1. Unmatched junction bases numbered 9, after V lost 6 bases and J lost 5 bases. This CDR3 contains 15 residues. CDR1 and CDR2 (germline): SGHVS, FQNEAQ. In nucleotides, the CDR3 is TGTGCCAGCAGACCTTCCGGGACAGCGAATGAAAAACTGTTTTTT. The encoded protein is CASRPSGTANEKLFF.

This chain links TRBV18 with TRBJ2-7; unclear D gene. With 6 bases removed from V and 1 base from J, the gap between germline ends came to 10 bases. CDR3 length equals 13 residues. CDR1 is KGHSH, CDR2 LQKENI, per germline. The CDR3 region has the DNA TGTGCCAGCTCCCCTCAATTTTCCTACGAGCAGTACTTC. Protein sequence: CASSPQFSYEQYF. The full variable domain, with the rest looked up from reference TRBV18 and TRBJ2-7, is NAGVMQNPRHLVRRRGQEARLRCSPMKGHSHVYWYRQLPEEGLKFMVYLQKENIIDESGMPKERFSAEFPKEGPSILRIQQVVRGDSAAYFCASSPQFSYEQYFGPGTRLTVT.

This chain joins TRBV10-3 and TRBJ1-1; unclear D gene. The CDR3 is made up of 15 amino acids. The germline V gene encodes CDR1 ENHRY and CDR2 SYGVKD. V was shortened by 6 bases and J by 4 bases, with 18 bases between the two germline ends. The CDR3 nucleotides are TGTGCCATCAGCGACCGGAGAGTCGAGGGCACTGAAGCTTTCTTT. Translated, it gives CAISDRRVEGTEAFF.

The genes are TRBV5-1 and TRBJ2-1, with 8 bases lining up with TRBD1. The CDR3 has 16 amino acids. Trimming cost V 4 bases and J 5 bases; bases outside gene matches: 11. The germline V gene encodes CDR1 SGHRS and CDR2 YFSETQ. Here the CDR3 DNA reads TGCGCCAGCAGCGGGCTGGCAGGGGGCATCGACAATGAGCAGTTCTTC. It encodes CASSGLAGGIDNEQFF.